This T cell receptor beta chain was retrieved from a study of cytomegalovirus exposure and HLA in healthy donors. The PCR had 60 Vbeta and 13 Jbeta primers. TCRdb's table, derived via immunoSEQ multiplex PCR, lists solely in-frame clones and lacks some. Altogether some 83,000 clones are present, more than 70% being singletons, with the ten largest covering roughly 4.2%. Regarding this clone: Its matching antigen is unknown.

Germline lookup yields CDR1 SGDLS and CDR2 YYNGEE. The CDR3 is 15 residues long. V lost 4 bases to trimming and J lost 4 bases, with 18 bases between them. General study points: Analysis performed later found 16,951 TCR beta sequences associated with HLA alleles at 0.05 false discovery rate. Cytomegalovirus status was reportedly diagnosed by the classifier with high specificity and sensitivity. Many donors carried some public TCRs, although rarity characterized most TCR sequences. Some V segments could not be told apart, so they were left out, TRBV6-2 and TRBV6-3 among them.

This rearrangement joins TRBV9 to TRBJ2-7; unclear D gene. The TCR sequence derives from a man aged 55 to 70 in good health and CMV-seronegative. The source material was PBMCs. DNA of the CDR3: TGTGCCAGCAGCCCCCATTCCCAGTCTTATTACGAGCAGTACTTC. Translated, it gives CASSPHSQSYYEQYF.